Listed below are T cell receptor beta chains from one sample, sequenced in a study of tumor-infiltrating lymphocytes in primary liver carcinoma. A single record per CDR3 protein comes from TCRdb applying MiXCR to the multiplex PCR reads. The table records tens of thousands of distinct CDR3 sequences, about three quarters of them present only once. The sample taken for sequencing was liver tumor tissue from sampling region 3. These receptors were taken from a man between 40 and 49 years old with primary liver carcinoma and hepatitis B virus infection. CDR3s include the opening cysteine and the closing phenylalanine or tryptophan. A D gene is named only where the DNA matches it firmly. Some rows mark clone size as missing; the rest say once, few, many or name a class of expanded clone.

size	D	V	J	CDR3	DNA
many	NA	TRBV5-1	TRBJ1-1	CASSLEGSEAFF	TGCGCCAGCAGCTTGGAGGGGTCGGAAGCTTTCTTT
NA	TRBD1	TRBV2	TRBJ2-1	CVSSTGGDEQFF	TGTGTCAGTTCGACAGGGGGGGATGAGCAGTTCTTC
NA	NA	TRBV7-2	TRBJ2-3	CASTLVVGGADTQYF	TGTGCCAGCACCTTAGTGGTGGGCGGGGCAGATACGCAGTATTTT
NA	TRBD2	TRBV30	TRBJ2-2	CAWSVRTSGPNAGELFF	TGTGCATGGAGTGTACGGACTAGCGGTCCGAACGCCGGGGAGCTGTTTTTT
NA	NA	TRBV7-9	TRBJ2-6	CASCLVVGVNALTF	TGTGCCAGCTGCTTGGTGGTAGGGGTCAACGCCCTGACTTTC
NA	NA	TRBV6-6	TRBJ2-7	CASRYPEANEQYF	TGTGCCAGTAGGTATCCAGAGGCAAACGAGCAGTACTTC
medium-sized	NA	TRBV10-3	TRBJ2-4	CAISESIGSLQAKNIQYF	TGTGCCATCAGTGAGTCGATAGGGTCACTTCAAGCCAAAAACATTCAGTACTTC
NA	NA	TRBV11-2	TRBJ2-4	CASSPTGASAVAKNTQYF	TGTGCCAGCAGCCCAACTGGGGCTTCCGCGGTGGCCAAAAACACCCAGTACTTC
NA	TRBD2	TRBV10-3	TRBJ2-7	CVITKRSGLVGGFSYERYF	TGTGTCATCACCAAACGATCGGGACTAGTGGGAGGGTTCTCCTACGAGCGGTACTTC
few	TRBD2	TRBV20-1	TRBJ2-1	CGAVGLAGVVFGNERFF	TGCGGTGCTGTGGGACTAGCGGGAGTGGTCTTTGGGAATGAGCGGTTCTTC
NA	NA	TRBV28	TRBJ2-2	CASSPNTGELSF	TGTGCCAGCAGTCCTAACACCGGGGAGCTGTCTTTT
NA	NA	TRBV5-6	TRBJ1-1	CASRLQGLKTEAFF	TGTGCCAGCAGATTGCAGGGGTTGAAAACTGAAGCTTTCTTT
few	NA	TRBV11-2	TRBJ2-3	CVSSYRTADTQYF	TGTGTCAGTAGCTACAGAACGGCAGATACACAGTATTTT
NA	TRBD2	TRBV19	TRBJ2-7	CARPQTSGRDKRSFEQYF	TGTGCCCGTCCTCAGACTAGCGGGAGGGATAAACGTTCCTTCGAGCAGTACTTC
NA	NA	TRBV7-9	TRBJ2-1	CASSLPHHGHKTNEQFF	TGTGCCAGCAGCTTACCACATCATGGTCATAAAACAAATGAGCAGTTCTTC
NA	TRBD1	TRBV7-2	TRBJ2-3	CASSPRDRGTDTQYF	TGTGCCAGCAGCCCACGGGACAGGGGAACAGATACGCAGTATTTT
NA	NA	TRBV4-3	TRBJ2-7	CASNQDRETTYVQYF	TGCGCCAGCAACCAAGATCGGGAGACTACCTACGTGCAGTACTTC
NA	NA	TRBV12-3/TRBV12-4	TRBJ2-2	CASGLAQGTGELFF	TGTGCCAGCGGTTTAGCACAGGGAACCGGGGAGCTGTTTTTT
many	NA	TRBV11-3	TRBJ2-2	CASSLVRTENTGELFF	TGTGCCAGCAGCTTAGTAAGGACGGAGAACACCGGGGAGCTGTTTTTT
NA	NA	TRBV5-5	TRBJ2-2	CASSLSTVELLF	TGTGCCAGCAGCTTGTCCACCGTGGAGCTGTTGTTT
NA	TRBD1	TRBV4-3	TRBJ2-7	CASSHDLDRTPYKQYF	TGCGCCAGCAGCCATGATTTGGACAGGACACCCTACAAGCAGTACTTC
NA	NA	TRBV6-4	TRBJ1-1	CASRTRIVTEAFF	TGTGCCAGCCGAACCCGGATAGTCACTGAAGCTTTCTTT
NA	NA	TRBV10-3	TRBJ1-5	CVISVYEGDQPRHF	TGTGTTATCAGTGTGTATGAGGGCGATCAGCCCCGGCATTTT
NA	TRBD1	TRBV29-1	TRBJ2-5	CSARQGTGETQYF	TGCAGCGCCCGACAGGGGACGGGAGAGACACAGTACTTC
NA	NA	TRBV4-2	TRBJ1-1	CASSREYGQGFLTEAFF	TGTGCCAGCAGCCGAGAGTACGGACAAGGTTTTTTGACTGAAGCTTTCTTT
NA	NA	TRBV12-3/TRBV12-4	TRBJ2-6	CVSIAGTDSGVNVLTF	TGTGTCAGCATCGCCGGGACCGACTCTGGGGTCAACGTCCTGACTTTC
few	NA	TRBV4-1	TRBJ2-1	CASSQGLAESPYHEQFF	TGCGCCAGCAGCCAAGGGCTAGCTGAAAGCCCCTACCATGAGCAGTTCTTC
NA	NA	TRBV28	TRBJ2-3	CASSPAGHGSSTDTQYF	TGCGCCAGCAGTCCAGCCGGCCATGGGAGCAGCACAGATACGCAGTATTTT
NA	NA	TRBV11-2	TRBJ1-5	CASGYRTADTQHF	TGTGCCAGCGGCTACAGAACGGCGGATACGCAGCATTTT
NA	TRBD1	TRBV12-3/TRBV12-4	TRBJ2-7	CASSPQGARGSEQYF	TGTGCCAGTAGTCCTCAGGGGGCACGAGGCAGCGAGCAGTACTTC
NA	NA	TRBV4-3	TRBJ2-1	CTSSQDAGSSYNEQFF	TGCACCAGCAGCCAAGATGCGGGAAGCTCCTACAATGAGCAGTTCTTT
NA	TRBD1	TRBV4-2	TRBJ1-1	CGTSQEYGQGFWTEAFF	TGTGGCACCAGCCAAGAGTATGGACAGGGTTTTTGGACTGAAGCTTTCTTT
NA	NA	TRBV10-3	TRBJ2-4	CAISESIGSLRVKNIHYF	TGTGCCATTAGTGAGTCGATAGGGTCACTTCGAGTCAAAAACATTCATTACTTC
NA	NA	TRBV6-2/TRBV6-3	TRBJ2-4	CASSYRGALGDIQYF	TGTGCCAGCAGTTACAGGGGGGCCCTTGGAGACATTCAGTACTTC
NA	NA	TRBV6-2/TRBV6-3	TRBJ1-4	CVSSLRQGNEKLFF	TGTGTCAGCAGTTTACGACAAGGAAATGAAAAACTGTTCTTT
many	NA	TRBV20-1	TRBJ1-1	CSARVSSGQHTEAFF	TGCAGTGCTAGAGTTTCGTCAGGCCAGCACACTGAAGCTTTCTTT
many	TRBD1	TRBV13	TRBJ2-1	CASSLTQGAFDEQFF	TGTGCCAGCAGCTTAACACAGGGGGCCTTCGATGAGCAGTTCTTC
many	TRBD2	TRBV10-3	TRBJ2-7	CAITKRSGLAGGLSYEQYF	TGTGCCATCACCAAACGGTCGGGACTAGCGGGAGGGCTCTCCTACGAGCAGTACTTC
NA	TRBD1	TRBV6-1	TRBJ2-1	CANSVSGDRVSEQFF	TGTGCCAACAGTGTCTCCGGGGACAGGGTTAGTGAGCAGTTCTTC
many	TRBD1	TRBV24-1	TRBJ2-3	CATSAGGRDTQYF	TGTGCCACCAGTGCAGGGGGCAGGGATACGCAGTATTTT
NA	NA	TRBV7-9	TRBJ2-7	CVSNLERTRYEQYF	TGTGTCAGCAACTTAGAAAGGACTCGTTACGAGCAGTACTTC
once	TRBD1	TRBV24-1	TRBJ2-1	CATSDSAGTGYNEQFF	TGTGCCACCAGTGATTCCGCCGGGACAGGTTACAATGAGCAGTTTTTC